This TCR beta chain was sequenced in a study of tumor-infiltrating lymphocytes in primary liver carcinoma. The overall study: Surgery removed the patients' primary liver carcinoma.

The investigators made TCR beta cDNA from about 500 ng total RNA, using a constant-region primer. A slightly modified ARM-PCR protocol with three nested multiplex PCR rounds produced these TCR beta libraries. Running about 11 cycles apiece, the first two PCR rounds relied on TRBV1-TRBV30 forward primers together with a C-beta reverse primer. Each CDR3 protein gets one entry after TCRdb re-called the multiplex PCR reads with MiXCR. The table includes some 320,000 distinct CDR3 sequences, less than 75% detected once. Germline DNA was also extracted, with blood RNA taken from unsorted whole blood. CDR1 and CDR2 from the germline V gene are SGHTA and FQGTGA. The CDR3 sequence is 18 residues long. V trimming: 4 bases; J trimming: 8 bases; junction bases outside the gene matches: 19.

The chain employs TRBV7-3 and TRBJ2-1, with TRBD2 matching 8 bases. This TCR derives from a man aged 40-49 years with primary liver carcinoma and hepatitis B virus infection. The specimen sequenced was peripheral blood. The CDR3 coding sequence is TGTGCCAGCAGCTCTGAAGGGGGTCGAGCGGGAGAGGGGTATGAGCAGTTCTTC. Its translation is CASSSEGGRAGEGYEQFF. Full variable domain (remainder filled in from reference TRBV7-3 and TRBJ2-1): GAGVSQTPSNKVTEKGKYVELRCDPISGHTALYWYRQSLGQGPEFLIYFQGTGAADDSGLPNDRFFAVRPEGSVSTLKIQRTERGDSAVYLCASSSEGGRAGEGYEQFFGPGTRLTVL.